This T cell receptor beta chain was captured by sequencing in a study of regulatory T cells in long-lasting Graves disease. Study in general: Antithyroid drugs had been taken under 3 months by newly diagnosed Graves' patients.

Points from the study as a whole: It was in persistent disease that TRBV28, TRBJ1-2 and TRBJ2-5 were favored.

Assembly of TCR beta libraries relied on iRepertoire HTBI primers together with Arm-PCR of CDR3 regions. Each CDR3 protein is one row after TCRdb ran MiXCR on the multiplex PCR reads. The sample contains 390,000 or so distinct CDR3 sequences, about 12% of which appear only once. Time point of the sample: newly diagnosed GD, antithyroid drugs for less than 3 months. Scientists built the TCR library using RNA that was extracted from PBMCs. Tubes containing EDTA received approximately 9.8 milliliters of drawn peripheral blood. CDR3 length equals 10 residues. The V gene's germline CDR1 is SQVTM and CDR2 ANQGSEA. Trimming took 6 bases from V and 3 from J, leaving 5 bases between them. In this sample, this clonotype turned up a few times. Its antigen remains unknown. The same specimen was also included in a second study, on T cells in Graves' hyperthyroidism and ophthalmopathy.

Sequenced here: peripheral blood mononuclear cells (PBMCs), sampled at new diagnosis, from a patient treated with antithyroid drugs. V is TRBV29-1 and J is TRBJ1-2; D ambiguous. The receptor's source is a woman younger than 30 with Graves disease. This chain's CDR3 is CSVADYGYTF. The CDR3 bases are TGCAGCGTGGCGGACTATGGCTACACCTTC.